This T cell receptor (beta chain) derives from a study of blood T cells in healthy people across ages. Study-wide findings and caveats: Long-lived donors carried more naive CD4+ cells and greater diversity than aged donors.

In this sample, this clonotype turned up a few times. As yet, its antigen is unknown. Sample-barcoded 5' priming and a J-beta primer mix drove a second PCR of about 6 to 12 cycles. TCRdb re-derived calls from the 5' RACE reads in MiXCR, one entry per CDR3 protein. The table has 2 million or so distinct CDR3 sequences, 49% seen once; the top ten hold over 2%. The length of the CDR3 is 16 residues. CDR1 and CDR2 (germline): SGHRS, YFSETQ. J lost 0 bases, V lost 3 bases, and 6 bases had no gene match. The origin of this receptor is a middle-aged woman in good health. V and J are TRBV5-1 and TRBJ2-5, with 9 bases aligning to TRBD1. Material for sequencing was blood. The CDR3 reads CASSSGQGIHQETQYF. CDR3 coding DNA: TGCGCCAGCAGCTCCGGACAGGGGATACACCAAGAGACCCAGTACTTC.